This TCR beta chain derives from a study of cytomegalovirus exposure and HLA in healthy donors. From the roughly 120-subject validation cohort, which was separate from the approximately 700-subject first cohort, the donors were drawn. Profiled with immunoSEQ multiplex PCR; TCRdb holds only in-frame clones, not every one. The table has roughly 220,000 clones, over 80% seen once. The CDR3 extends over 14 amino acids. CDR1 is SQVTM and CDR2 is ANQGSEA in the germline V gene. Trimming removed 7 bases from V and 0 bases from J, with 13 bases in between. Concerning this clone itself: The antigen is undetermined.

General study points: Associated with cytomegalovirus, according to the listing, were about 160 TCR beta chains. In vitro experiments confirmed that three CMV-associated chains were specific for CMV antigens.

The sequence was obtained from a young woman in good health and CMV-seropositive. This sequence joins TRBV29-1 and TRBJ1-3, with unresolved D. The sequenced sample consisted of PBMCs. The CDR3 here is CSASGSISGNTIYF. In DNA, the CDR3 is TGCAGCGCATCGGGAAGCATCTCTGGAAACACCATATATTTT.